Following are 28 T cell receptor beta chains from one sample sequenced in a study of T cell repertoires in cytomegalovirus infection (dated by TCRdb to about 2019). The sequencer was an Illumina HiSeq 1500. TCRdb took the public reads, trimmed them with fastp at Q25, ran MiXCR for clone calling and kept in-frame beta chains. When rows share a CDR3 protein, they turn into one entry using the most common DNA and genes. A total of roughly 120,000 distinct CDR3 sequences appear in this sample, 30% of them only once. Of the sample, around two fifths falls within the top ten clones. For these TCRs, the target antigens are not known. This specimen's treatment or condition label, interpreted: in vitro stimulation with specific CMV peptide epitopes to enrich CMV-specific T cells. Sample: CD8+ T cells from cultured PBMCs, taken from culture after CMV antigen stimulation. These receptors were obtained from a human donor in good health (CMV status not recorded). Some clones in this sample may be carry-over from other donors' samples.

Only a few counts were recorded for this clonotype. J is TRBJ1-6 and V is TRBV4-3; no clear D. V was trimmed by 0 bases and J by 7 bases, leaving 10 bases between them. In germline, CDR1 is LGHNA, CDR2 YSLEER. The CDR3 has 15 residues. The CDR3 DNA is TGCGCCAGCAGCCAAGAGTACAAAGGAAATTCACCCCTCCACTTT. Protein sequence: CASSQEYKGNSPLHF.

This clonotype occurred many times. The CDR3 region has the DNA TGTGCCAGCAGCGCCTTAGCGGGGGGTCCCTACGAGCAGTACTTC. Translating it yields CASSALAGGPYEQYF. This chain uses TRBV7-2 with TRBJ2-7; 10 positions agree with TRBD2. CDR3 length: 15 residues. Germline loops: CDR1 SGHTA, CDR2 FQGNSA. The V gene end was trimmed by 5 bases and the J gene end by 2 bases; junction bases not matched to a gene: 6.

This clonotype was counted ten times or more. The chain carries TRBV7-2 and TRBJ2-1, with a weak D call TRBD2 (6 bases). With 7 bases removed from V and 5 bases from J, the gap between germline ends came to 12 bases. Germline assignment: CDR1 SGHTA and CDR2 FQGNSA. CDR3 length equals 13 residues. The chain's CDR3 is CASTVLANNEQFF. In DNA form, the CDR3 reads TGTGCCAGCACGGTACTAGCAAACAATGAGCAGTTCTTC. Looking up the rest from reference TRBV7-2 and TRBJ2-1 gives the full variable domain: GAGVSQSPSNKVTEKGKDVELRCDPISGHTALYWYRQSLGQGLEFLIYFQGNSAPDKSGLPSDRFSAERTGGSVSTLTIQRTQQEDSAVYLCASTVLANNEQFFGPGTRLTVL.

V is TRBV4-3 and J is TRBJ2-1; D gene unclear. The CDR3 runs to 15 residues. CDR1 and CDR2 (germline): LGHNA, YSLEER. V was trimmed by 0 bases and J by 3 bases, leaving 9 bases between them. CDR3 DNA: TGCGCCAGCAGCCAAGATCGTGGGGACTACAATGAGCAGTTCTTC. It is translated as CASSQDRGDYNEQFF.

The V and J genes are TRBV4-1 and TRBJ1-4; 7 bases agree with TRBD1. Trimming at V came to 5 bases and at J to 1 base, leaving 4 bases not matched to a gene. The CDR3 length is 15 residues. Germline V gene lookup returns CDR1 MGHRA and CDR2 YSYEKL. The CDR3 region is CASSFRTGTNEKLFF. The CDR3 DNA sequence: TGCGCCAGCAGCTTCCGGACAGGAACTAATGAAAAACTGTTTTTT.

The gene calls are TRBV12-3 or TRBV12-4 and TRBJ1-3; TRBD1 might be the D (6 bases). This CDR3 contains 12 residues. V was clipped by 8 bases and J by 4 bases, with 9 bases between them. Here the CDR3 DNA reads TGTGCCAGCTCTGACAGGGGAAACACCATATATTTT. Protein product: CASSDRGNTIYF.

This clonotype turned up a few times. The chain links TRBV7-9 to TRBJ2-7; D uncertain. The CDR3 runs to 15 residues. V shed 1 base and J shed 2 bases, with 12 bases lying between them. The germline CDR1 and CDR2 sequences are SEHNR and FQNEAQ (reference sequence). Written as DNA, the CDR3 is TGTGCCAGCAGCTTAGTAGGCAGCAACACCTACGAGCAGTACTTC. It codes for CASSLVGSNTYEQYF.

To note about this clonotype: A read error may produce the germline difference seen at one junction end. V is TRBV7-7 and J is TRBJ2-7; 11 bases agree with TRBD1. This CDR3 has 15 residues. Germline CDR1 reads SSHAT; CDR2 reads FNYEAQ (reference sequence). As DNA, the CDR3 is TGTGCTAGCAGCCCGGGGACAGGGGGAGTGTACGAGCAGTACTTC. Encoded protein: CASSPGTGGVYEQYF.

The chain joins TRBV11-2 to TRBJ2-7; D gene unclear. Germline V gene data show CDR1 as SGHAT and CDR2 as FQNNGV. V was trimmed by 3 bases and J by 2 bases, leaving 5 bases between them. CDR3 length: 12 residues. The CDR3 is CASSFNPYEQYF. The CDR3 DNA sequence: TGTGCCAGCAGCTTTAACCCCTACGAGCAGTACTTC.

This clonotype was observed a handful of times. This chain links TRBV7-6 with TRBJ1-6; perhaps TRBD1 as D (6 bases). The V and J ends lost 5 bases and 1 base respectively, with 15 bases between them. The CDR3 runs to 17 residues. Germline CDR1 and CDR2: SGHVS and FNYEAQ. The CDR3 DNA reads as TGTGCCAGCAGCCCCGAGGGGGGATGGTCCTATAATTCACCCCTCCACTTT. This sequence encodes CASSPEGGWSYNSPLHF.

This clonotype was found a few times. The rearrangement joins TRBV11-2 to TRBJ1-3, with D perhaps TRBD1 (5 bases). The CDR3 loop spans 17 amino acids. The V gene lost 5 bases and the J gene lost 1 base, with 18 bases spanning the gap. CDR1 and CDR2 from the germline V gene are SGHAT and FQNNGV. CDR3 loop: CASSPNMGRLSGNTIYF. For the CDR3, the DNA is TGTGCCAGCAGCCCAAATATGGGACGCCTTTCTGGAAACACCATATATTTT.

This clonotype was detected a few times. The J gene is TRBJ1-1, the V gene TRBV7-9, with a tentative D call TRBD1 (6 bases). The CDR3 has 14 amino acids. Trimming left V 6 bases short and J 2 bases short, with 13 bases between. From germline, CDR1 is SEHNR and CDR2 FQNEAQ (reference sequence). Here the CDR3 reads CASRPDRLNTEAFF. CDR3 nucleotide sequence: TGTGCCAGCAGACCTGACAGGCTCAACACTGAAGCTTTCTTT.

This clonotype was counted only a few times. The chain couples TRBV28 to TRBJ2-7, with D perhaps being TRBD1 or TRBD2 (6 bases each). Per germline, CDR1 MDHEN and CDR2 SYDVKM. This CDR3 spans 15 amino acids. V was pared by 5 bases and J by 0 bases, with 14 bases between. The CDR3 region has the DNA TGTGCCAGCAGTAAAGAAGGGGGGCGCTCCTACGAGCAGTACTTC. It encodes CASSKEGGRSYEQYF.

V usage is TRBV6-6 and J usage is TRBJ1-2; D not resolved. This CDR3 comprises 15 residues. Germline assignment: CDR1 MNHNY and CDR2 SVGAGI (reference sequence). The V end lost 5 bases, the J end lost 1 base, and 14 bases lay between the germline ends. The DNA of the CDR3 is TGTGCCAGCAGTCCCCCGGCAGACTTTAACTATGGCTACACCTTC. Its translation: CASSPPADFNYGYTF.

The chain recombines TRBV27 with TRBJ2-7, with D hard to call. CDR1 is MNHEY, CDR2 SMNVEV, per germline (reference sequence). The CDR3 runs to 11 residues. The V end lost 8 bases, the J end lost 7 bases, and 12 bases lay between the germline ends. The CDR3 sequence is CASDDGREQYF. As DNA, the CDR3 is TGTGCCAGCGATGACGGCCGAGAGCAGTACTTC.

V is TRBV20-1 and J is TRBJ2-7; D unclear. Trimming pared 5 bases from V and 3 bases from J, leaving 8 bases between. Germline CDR1 is DFQATT and CDR2 is SNEGSKA (reference sequence). CDR3 size: 11 residues. This CDR3 is CSAELNYEQYF. CDR3 bases: TGCAGTGCTGAACTTAACTACGAGCAGTACTTC.

The V call is TRBV5-1, the J call TRBJ2-7, with no clear D. The V end was cut by 0 bases, the J end by 3 bases, with 7 bases between. The CDR3 has 13 residues. Germline V gene sequence: CDR1 SGHRS, CDR2 YFSETQ. The CDR3, as DNA: TGCGCCAGCAGCTTGGCAGGTTTCTACGAGCAGTACTTC. Residues: CASSLAGFYEQYF.

The gene calls are TRBV6-5 and TRBJ1-2; 7 bases agree with TRBD1. Germline V gene sequence: CDR1 MNHEY, CDR2 SVGAGI. The CDR3 runs to 17 residues. With V trimmed by 3 bases and J by 3 bases, 13 bases remained unmatched. The CDR3 sequence: CASSYTLQGIGDYGYTF. Here the CDR3 DNA reads TGTGCCAGCAGTTATACCCTACAGGGGATAGGCGACTATGGCTACACCTTC.

This clonotype has a handful of counts. The chain is built from TRBV5-1 and TRBJ2-2; D might be TRBD1 or TRBD2, each matching 5 bases. Per germline, CDR1 SGHRS and CDR2 YFSETQ. Trimming cost V 6 bases and J 3 bases, with 9 bases left between them. This CDR3 contains 13 residues. For the CDR3, the DNA is TGCGCCAGCATCTGGGACGACACCGGGGAGCTGTTTTTT. As protein: CASIWDDTGELFF.

J is TRBJ2-7 and V is TRBV20-1, with a weak D call TRBD1 (6 bases). CDR3 size: 13 residues. The ends were cut back, 1 base at V and 1 base at J, with 8 bases in the middle. Looked up from germline, CDR1 is DFQATT and CDR2 is SNEGSKA (reference sequence). The CDR3 sequence is CSARADSSYEQYF. DNA of the CDR3: TGCAGTGCTAGAGCGGACAGTTCCTACGAGCAGTACTTC.

This clonotype was recorded many times. In nucleotides, the CDR3 is TGTGCCAGCAGCTTTTTCGGAGGGGCTGGAAACACCATATATTTT. Its protein product is CASSFFGGAGNTIYF. This rearrangement joins TRBV7-2 to TRBJ1-3, with D maybe TRBD1 (5 bases). The CDR3 has 15 amino acids. V was cut by 3 bases and J by 2 bases, with 11 bases left in between. The germline V gene encodes CDR1 SGHTA and CDR2 FQGNSA.

This clonotype has ten or more counts. The rearrangement joins TRBV11-2 to TRBJ2-7, with TRBD1 matching over 7 bases. Germline values: CDR1 SGHAT, CDR2 FQNNGV. V lost 5 bases to trimming and J lost 2 bases; unmatched junction nucleotides: 6. The CDR3 covers 14 residues. The CDR3 region is CASSPGTAPYEQYF. The CDR3 DNA reads TGTGCCAGCAGCCCGGGGACAGCTCCCTACGAGCAGTACTTC.

This clonotype was seen at least ten times. This rearrangement joins TRBV6-2 or TRBV6-3 to TRBJ1-2; D is perhaps TRBD1 (5 bases). V was clipped by 7 bases and J by 8 bases, with 17 bases between them. The CDR3 contains 13 residues. Per the germline V gene, CDR1 is MNHEY and CDR2 is SVGEGT. The CDR3 loop reads CASNPQGQYGYTF. The CDR3, as DNA: TGTGCCAGCAACCCCCAAGGACAATACGGCTACACCTTC.

The rearrangement links TRBV7-9 to TRBJ2-1; D may be TRBD1 or TRBD2 (5 bases each). The CDR3 loop spans 13 amino acids. Germline V gene sequence: CDR1 SEHNR, CDR2 FQNEAQ (reference sequence). V dropped 0 bases and J dropped 6 bases, with 6 bases sitting between them. CDR3 sequence reads: CASSLAGANEQFF. DNA for the CDR3: TGTGCCAGCAGCTTAGCCGGGGCCAATGAGCAGTTCTTC.

The chain recombines TRBV20-1 with TRBJ1-2; 8 bases are a match to TRBD1. The CDR3 totals 14 residues. V shed 5 bases and J 4 bases; nucleotides not matched to a gene: 9. Germline values: CDR1 DFQATT, CDR2 SNEGSKA (reference sequence). The CDR3 region has the DNA TGCAGTGCTTTGGACAGGGAGAGTGGCTATGGCTACACCTTC. Residues: CSALDRESGYGYTF.

J is TRBJ2-5 and V is TRBV12-3 or TRBV12-4; TRBD2 might be the D (6 bases). The ends were cut back, 6 bases at V and 5 bases at J, with 19 bases in the middle. The CDR3 is 15 residues long. CDR3 residues: CASSGDFLFVETQYF. In nucleotides, the CDR3 is TGTGCCAGCAGCGGGGACTTTTTATTTGTGGAGACCCAGTACTTC.

The chain employs TRBV28 and TRBJ2-3; perhaps D is TRBD1 or TRBD2 (5 bases each). The CDR3 is 17 residues long. Germline V gives CDR1 MDHEN, CDR2 SYDVKM. The V and J ends lost 5 bases and 0 bases respectively, with 18 bases between them. Here the CDR3 reads CASSPSSGTASTDTQYF. The CDR3 coding sequence is TGTGCCAGCAGTCCAAGTTCCGGGACGGCTAGCACAGATACGCAGTATTTT.

The sample holds one count of this clonotype. This sequence joins TRBV13 and TRBJ1-1, with TRBD1 as a possible D gene (5 bases). Trimming pared 5 bases from V and 0 bases from J, leaving 13 bases between. The CDR3 has 15 residues. The germline gives CDR1 PRHDT, CDR2 FYEKMQ (reference sequence). The CDR3 protein is CASSKRGFMNTEAFF. Here the CDR3 DNA reads TGTGCCAGCAGCAAAAGGGGTTTTATGAACACTGAAGCTTTCTTT.